The 20 T cell receptor beta chains below were found in one sample sequenced in a study of identifying expanded T cells in peripheral blood. Sequencing used immunoSEQ multiplex PCR; TCRdb keeps in-frame clones, though not all of them. The table lists 58,000 or so clones, around four fifths of them singletons. The sequenced material came from blood. Source of these receptors: a person between 18 and 70 years old in good health.

The rearrangement links TRBV28 to TRBJ1-1; D gene uncertain. Germline CDR1 MDHEN, CDR2 SYDVKM. The CDR3 consists of 12 residues. V lost 6 bases and J 7 bases, leaving 12 bases between the germline ends. CDR3 protein: CASRRKGLEAFF. DNA of the CDR3: TGTGCCAGCAGAAGAAAGGGCCTTGAAGCTTTCTTT. Combining the CDR3 with reference TRBV28 and TRBJ1-1 gives the whole variable domain DVKVTQSSRYLVKRTGEKVFLECVQDMDHENMFWYRQDPGLGLRLIYFSYDVKMKEKGDIPEGYSVSREKKERFSLILESASTNQTSMYLCASRRKGLEAFFGQGTRLTVV.

The chain is built from TRBV7-9 and TRBJ2-5; 11 nucleotides agree with TRBD2. The V gene's germline CDR1 is SEHNR and CDR2 FQNEAQ (reference sequence). The CDR3 has 17 residues. Losses at the gene ends were 3 bases for V and 2 bases for J; bases not matched to a gene: 8. CDR3 nucleotides: TGTGCCAGCAGCTTTAGTCTAGCGGGGGGATCTCAAGAGACCCAGTACTTC. Amino acid sequence: CASSFSLAGGSQETQYF. Together with reference TRBV7-9 and TRBJ2-5, the CDR3 gives the full variable domain: DTGVSQNPRHKITKRGQNVTFRCDPISEHNRLYWYRQTLGQGPEFLTYFQNEAQLEKSRLLSDRFSAERPKGSFSTLEIQRTEQGDSAMYLCASSFSLAGGSQETQYFGPGTRLLVL.

This clone was observed many times. The chain couples TRBV19 to TRBJ2-2; 8 bases map to TRBD1. The CDR3 covers 14 residues. Germline assignment: CDR1 LNHDA and CDR2 SQIVND (reference sequence). Trimming removed 8 bases from V and 3 bases from J; junction bases left unmatched: 5. Written as DNA, the CDR3 is TGTGCCAGTCACGGACAGGGTTACACCGGGGAGCTGTTTTTT. It encodes CASHGQGYTGELFF. The full variable domain, rest sourced from reference TRBV19 and TRBJ2-2, is DGGITQSPKYLFRKEGQNVTLSCEQNLNHDAMYWYRQDPGQGLRLIYYSQIVNDFQKGDIAEGYSVSREKKESFPLTVTSAQKNPTAFYLCASHGQGYTGELFFGEGSRLTVL.

The chain links TRBV13 to TRBJ2-1; the D gene is possibly TRBD2 (6 bases). The germline gives CDR1 PRHDT, CDR2 FYEKMQ (reference sequence). Trimming removed 0 bases at V and 5 bases at J, with 11 bases between. The CDR3 loop spans 15 amino acids. The CDR3 bases are TGTGCCAGCAGCTTAGGATCCGGGGGAGACAATGAGCAGTTCTTC. Protein: CASSLGSGGDNEQFF.

The rearrangement links TRBV5-1 to TRBJ2-3; no definite D call. The CDR3 contains 15 residues. The V and J ends lost 4 bases and 0 bases respectively, with 12 bases between them. Germline assignment: CDR1 SGHRS and CDR2 YFSETQ. The CDR3 DNA is TGCGCCAGCAGCGAAATAGTTGGTAGCACAGATACGCAGTATTTT. Translating it yields CASSEIVGSTDTQYF.

This clone was counted once. The gene calls are TRBV5-1 and TRBJ2-2, with 8 positions matching TRBD2. Germline loops: CDR1 SGHRS, CDR2 YFSETQ. The CDR3 has 15 residues. V gave up 2 bases and J gave up 5 bases; unmatched junction bases: 5. The CDR3 sequence is CASSFGAGVTGELFF. The CDR3 nucleotides are TGCGCCAGCAGCTTTGGAGCGGGAGTAACCGGGGAGCTGTTTTTT.

The V call is TRBV19, the J call TRBJ1-6, with TRBD1 matching 8 bases. The CDR3 extends over 13 amino acids. V dropped 6 bases and J dropped 10; count of bases not matched to a gene: 5. CDR1 LNHDA and CDR2 SQIVND come from the germline V gene (reference sequence). CDR3 in amino acids: CASRDREPSPLHF. CDR3 nucleotides: TGTGCCAGTAGGGACAGGGAACCATCACCCCTCCACTTT.

The chain is built from TRBV6-6 and TRBJ1-2; a possible D gene is TRBD1 (6 bases). Germline V lookup: CDR1 MNHNY, CDR2 SVGAGI (reference sequence). Trimming cost V 5 bases and J 4 bases, with 11 bases left between them. This CDR3 comprises 13 residues. The CDR3 sequence is CASSQQGSYGYTF. DNA of the CDR3: TGTGCCAGCAGTCAACAGGGATCCTATGGCTACACCTTC.

The chain employs TRBV5-4 and TRBJ1-1, with D uncertain. CDR3 size: 15 residues. The ends were cut back, 4 bases at V and 1 base at J, with 14 bases in the middle. The germline gives CDR1 SGHNT, CDR2 YYREEE (reference sequence). In DNA, the CDR3 is TGTGCCAGCAGCCTAACCGGGTCCTGGAACACTGAAGCTTTCTTT. It translates to CASSLTGSWNTEAFF. The variable domain in full, with the rest retrieved from reference TRBV5-4 and TRBJ1-1, is ETGVTQSPTHLIKTRGQQVTLRCSSQSGHNTVSWYQQALGQGPQFIFQYYREEENGRGNFPPRFSGLQFPNYSSELNVNALELDDSALYLCASSLTGSWNTEAFFGQGTRLTVV.

The rearrangement uses TRBV9 and TRBJ2-3, with D tentatively TRBD2 (6 bases). Germline lookup yields CDR1 SGDLS and CDR2 YYNGEE. The V end was cut by 7 bases, the J end by 0 bases, with 12 bases between. This CDR3 region has 14 residues. CDR3 in DNA: TGTGCCAGCGGTAGCGGTACTAGCACAGATACGCAGTATTTT. Its translation: CASGSGTSTDTQYF. Together with reference TRBV9 and TRBJ2-3, the CDR3 gives the full variable domain: DSGVTQTPKHLITATGQRVTLRCSPRSGDLSVYWYQQSLDQGLQFLIQYYNGEERAKGNILERFSAQQFPDLHSELNLSSLELGDSALYFCASGSGTSTDTQYFGPGTRLTVL.

The chain has TRBV5-1 and TRBJ2-7, with 11 bases aligning to TRBD2. With 4 bases clipped from V and 0 bases from J, the junction kept 3 bases outside the gene matches. The CDR3 covers 15 residues. Germline V lookup: CDR1 SGHRS, CDR2 YFSETQ. CDR3 protein: CASSPGLAGSYEQYF. For the CDR3, the DNA is TGCGCCAGCAGCCCTGGACTAGCGGGCTCCTACGAGCAGTACTTC.

This chain links TRBV7-2 with TRBJ1-1; D ambiguous. CDR3 length: 16 residues. Germline CDR1 reads SGHTA; CDR2 reads FQGNSA. The V end was cut by 2 bases, the J end by 1 base, with 14 bases between. CDR3 nucleotide sequence: TGTGCCAGCAGCTTACTAGGGTTGGGAGAGAACACTGAAGCTTTCTTT. This sequence encodes CASSLLGLGENTEAFF.

The J gene is TRBJ2-1, the V gene TRBV9; 10 positions match TRBD2. The CDR3 contains 17 residues. The V segment lost 0 bases and the J segment 8 bases; nucleotides outside the gene matches: 11. From germline, CDR1 is SGDLS and CDR2 YYNGEE. The CDR3 sequence is CASSVGNSGRYRDEQFF. CDR3 nucleotides: TGTGCCAGCAGCGTAGGAAATAGCGGGAGGTATAGGGATGAGCAGTTCTTC.

The CDR3 DNA follows: TGTGCCAGCTCACCATTCGGCCGTCCCTCTGGGAATGAAAAACTGTTTTTT. Its translation: CASSPFGRPSGNEKLFF. This chain links TRBV18 with TRBJ1-4, with D hard to call. The germline V and J ends were trimmed by 2 bases and 5 bases, with 18 bases remaining between them. The V gene's germline CDR1 is KGHSH and CDR2 LQKENI. The CDR3 runs to 17 residues.

This chain connects TRBV9 to TRBJ2-1; 8 bases match TRBD2. From germline, CDR1 is SGDLS and CDR2 YYNGEE. This CDR3 has 16 amino acids. The V segment lost 3 bases and the J segment 3 bases; nucleotides outside the gene matches: 8. The CDR3 DNA reads TGTGCCAGCAGCGACCGAATAGCGGGGAGCTACAATGAGCAGTTCTTC. Translating it yields CASSDRIAGSYNEQFF.

CDR3 nucleotide sequence: TGTGCCAGCAGCCAAGTGGGGGTTAGCGGCATCTACAATGAGCAGTTCTTC. Translated, it gives CASSQVGVSGIYNEQFF. The chain has TRBV14 and TRBJ2-1; perhaps TRBD2 as D (6 bases). Germline V gene data show CDR1 as SGHDN and CDR2 as FVKESK. V was trimmed by 1 base and J by 3 bases, leaving 16 bases between them. CDR3 length: 17 amino acids.

This sequence joins TRBV5-4 and TRBJ2-4; the match to TRBD1 covers 9 bases. The CDR3 sequence is 14 residues long. The germline V gene encodes CDR1 SGHNT and CDR2 YYREEE (reference sequence). Trimming cost V 4 bases and J 7 bases; bases outside gene matches: 6. CDR3 protein: CASSRDRVGNIQYF. The CDR3 DNA sequence: TGTGCCAGCAGCCGGGACAGGGTAGGGAACATTCAGTACTTC.

This clone was observed once. This chain uses TRBV6-7 with TRBJ2-5; the D is unclear. TRBV6-7 is filed as an ORF, its function uncertain. The CDR3 loop spans 14 amino acids. V was trimmed by 2 bases and J by 1 base, leaving 8 bases between them. CDR3 in amino acids: CASSYGGVQETQYF. CDR3 in DNA: TGTGCCAGCAGTTACGGTGGGGTCCAAGAGACCCAGTACTTC.

This rearrangement joins TRBV19 to TRBJ2-1; 7 bases match TRBD2. Germline CDR1 is LNHDA and CDR2 is SQIVND (reference sequence). The CDR3 loop spans 14 amino acids. V dropped 5 bases and J dropped 7; count of bases not matched to a gene: 8. CDR3 sequence: CASSLTSRSNEQFF. The CDR3 DNA reads TGTGCCAGTAGTTTGACTAGCAGGTCAAATGAGCAGTTCTTC.

The V and J genes are TRBV5-1 and TRBJ2-5; 11 bases fit TRBD1. Germline V gene data show CDR1 as SGHRS and CDR2 as YFSETQ. The CDR3 consists of 16 residues. Germline trimming cut 4 bases from V and 5 bases from J; bases unmatched to any gene: 10. CDR3: CASSPRTGGTLETQYF. DNA for the CDR3: TGCGCCAGCAGCCCGAGGACAGGGGGCACGTTGGAGACCCAGTACTTC.